This T cell receptor beta chain was sequenced during a study of T cells in Graves' hyperthyroidism and ophthalmopathy. General observations from the study: Ophthalmopathy onset followed model prediction by a median approximately 6.2 months.

V was trimmed by 5 bases and J by 0 bases, leaving 14 bases between them. This CDR3 spans 16 amino acids. This clonotype has just a few counts. What it binds is not known. The TCR beta CDR3 regions underwent amplification using RNA transcripts as the source. HTBI primers were the set used in a first-round RT-PCR of the TCR CDR3. Using its own MiXCR run on the multiplex PCR reads, TCRdb lists one record per CDR3 protein. The table lists about 710,000 distinct CDR3 sequences, roughly 15% of them singletons, with roughly 8% in the top ten. The rearrangement uses TRBV12-3 or TRBV12-4 and TRBJ1-3; D remains unclear. Sequenced material: blood. The sequence was obtained from a man aged 18 to 35 with Graves' hyperthyroidism. The CDR3 region has the DNA TGTGCCAGCAGTCTACAATTTCGGAGCTCTGGAAACACCATATATTTT. Protein sequence: CASSLQFRSSGNTIYF.